The 23 T cell receptor beta chains below all came from one sample that was sequenced in a study of T cell responses to AZD1222 COVID-19 vaccine. Clones were read by immunoSEQ multiplex PCR, and TCRdb kept only the in-frame ones, dropping some. The sample lists about 110,000 clones; 88% were seen once. The sample in question was peripheral blood, obtained on day 0 of AZD1222 vaccination. These TCRs come from an adult in good health.

V and J are TRBV27 and TRBJ1-3; D not certain. Trimming removed 4 bases from V and 0 bases from J, with 10 bases in between. Germline-derived CDR1 and CDR2 are MNHEY and SMNVEV (reference sequence). The CDR3 is 15 amino acids. The CDR3 bases are TGTGCCAGCAGTTCTCGAGCGGGCTCTGGAAACACCATATATTTT. It is translated as CASSSRAGSGNTIYF.

The V gene is TRBV7-9, the J gene TRBJ1-2; 12 positions match TRBD1. Germline assignment: CDR1 SEHNR and CDR2 FQNEAQ (reference sequence). The CDR3 is 15 residues long. Unmatched junction bases numbered 5, after V lost 3 bases and J lost 6 bases. The CDR3, as DNA: TGTGCCAGCAGCTTGGGGACAGGGGGCTTGAATGGCTACACCTTC. Translation: CASSLGTGGLNGYTF. The complete variable domain, with remaining parts taken from reference TRBV7-9 and TRBJ1-2, reads DTGVSQNPRHKITKRGQNVTFRCDPISEHNRLYWYRQTLGQGPEFLTYFQNEAQLEKSRLLSDRFSAERPKGSFSTLEIQRTEQGDSAMYLCASSLGTGGLNGYTFGSGTRLTVV.

This rearrangement joins TRBV18 to TRBJ1-1, with D possibly being TRBD1 (5 bases). The CDR3 is made up of 16 amino acids. The germline V gene encodes CDR1 KGHSH and CDR2 LQKENI. Trimming removed 6 bases at V and 4 bases at J, with 21 bases between. DNA for the CDR3: TGTGCCAGCTCCCCGACACACCTGGGGGAGAGCACTGAAGCTTTCTTT. Translation gives CASSPTHLGESTEAFF. Complete variable domain (other parts from reference TRBV18 and TRBJ1-1): NAGVMQNPRHLVRRRGQEARLRCSPMKGHSHVYWYRQLPEEGLKFMVYLQKENIIDESGMPKERFSAEFPKEGPSILRIQQVVRGDSAAYFCASSPTHLGESTEAFFGQGTRLTVV.

J is TRBJ2-7 and V is TRBV6-5; 9 nucleotides line up with TRBD1. Germline V lookup: CDR1 MNHEY, CDR2 SVGAGI. The CDR3 spans 13 residues. The trim removed 7 bases at V and 5 bases at J, leaving 6 bases unmatched. CDR3 DNA: TGTGCCAGCACCGGGACAGGGCTCAACGAGCAGTACTTC. Its translation is CASTGTGLNEQYF.

This rearrangement joins TRBV5-5 to TRBJ2-2, with D perhaps matching TRBD2 (5 bases). Trimming stripped 2 bases from V and 1 base from J, with 9 bases between. The CDR3 consists of 15 residues. Germline V gives CDR1 SGHKS, CDR2 YYEKEE (reference sequence). The CDR3 DNA follows: TGTGCCAGCAGCTTCGGTGGAGGGAACACCGGGGAGCTGTTTTTT. Encoded protein: CASSFGGGNTGELFF.

The rearrangement joins TRBV29-1 to TRBJ2-7, with D possibly being TRBD1 (5 bases). V was shortened by 3 bases and J by 2 bases, with 17 bases between the two germline ends. The V gene's germline CDR1 is SQVTM and CDR2 ANQGSEA. The CDR3 totals 15 residues. The CDR3 DNA reads TGCAGCGTTGAGGCAGACAGTTCCCCTGCCTACGAGCAGTACTTC. It translates to CSVEADSSPAYEQYF.

This chain's CDR3 is CASSVERAVNTEAFF. In nucleotides, the CDR3 is TGTGCCAGCAGCGTAGAGAGGGCCGTGAACACTGAAGCTTTCTTT. This chain uses TRBV9 with TRBJ1-1, with D uncertain. The CDR3 contains 15 residues. Germline CDR1 and CDR2: SGDLS and YYNGEE. Trimming cost V 0 bases and J 0 bases, with 9 bases left between them.

The rearrangement links TRBV10-3 to TRBJ1-4; D gene uncertain. This CDR3 has 12 amino acids. Trimming took 6 bases from V and 3 from J, leaving 5 bases between them. The V gene's germline CDR1 is ENHRY and CDR2 SYGVKD. DNA of the CDR3: TGTGCCATCAGAGGACCTAATGAAAAACTGTTTTTT. Translating it yields CAIRGPNEKLFF.

This chain links TRBV6-5 with TRBJ2-2; D may be TRBD1 (5 bases). Germline-derived CDR1 and CDR2 are MNHEY and SVGAGI. The CDR3 totals 11 residues. V dropped 8 bases and J dropped 6 bases, with 7 bases sitting between them. This CDR3 reads CASGAPGELFF. CDR3 DNA sequence: TGTGCCAGCGGGGCGCCCGGGGAGCTGTTTTTT.

The chain is built from TRBV3-1 (or the pseudogene TRBV3-2) and TRBJ1-4; D gene uncertain. Germline lookup yields CDR1 LGHDT and CDR2 YNNKEL (reference sequence). V lost 1 base and J lost 5, with 20 bases in between. The CDR3 totals 18 residues. The CDR3 nucleotides read TGTGCCAGCAGCCAAGTTGCCAGCAGGAGAATCCCGAATGAAAAACTGTTTTTT. Its translation is CASSQVASRRIPNEKLFF.

This sequence joins TRBV4-1 and TRBJ2-7; D could derive from TRBD1 or TRBD2 (5 bases each). The CDR3 length is 15 residues. Germline V gives CDR1 MGHRA, CDR2 YSYEKL. Trimming took 4 bases from V and 1 from J, leaving 14 bases between them. DNA of the CDR3: TGCGCCAGCAGCCCAGACCGGGACGGATCCTACGAGCAGTACTTC. It encodes CASSPDRDGSYEQYF.

A single count supports this clone. The J gene is TRBJ1-5, the V gene TRBV24-1, with 9 nucleotides matching TRBD1. The CDR3 is made up of 17 amino acids. Germline lookup yields CDR1 KGHDR and CDR2 SFDVKD. Trimming at V came to 6 bases and at J to 4 bases, leaving 12 bases not matched to a gene. The CDR3 nucleotides read TGTGCCACCAGTACCCGGGACAGGGAGATTCATAATCAGCCCCAGCATTTT. It translates to CATSTRDREIHNQPQHF.

This clone was detected a few times. The rearrangement uses TRBV6-1 and TRBJ1-2; D uncertain. Trimming shortened V by 0 bases and J by 4 bases, and 12 bases separated the two germline ends. The CDR3 consists of 15 residues. CDR1 and CDR2 from the germline V gene are MNHNS and SASEGT. The CDR3 loop reads CASSEAIQRLYGYTF. In nucleotides, the CDR3 is TGTGCCAGCAGTGAAGCGATACAGCGCCTCTATGGCTACACCTTC.

This sequence joins TRBV11-2 and TRBJ1-2; 7 bases align to TRBD1. The CDR3 length is 15 residues. CDR1 SGHAT and CDR2 FQNNGV come from the germline V gene. The ends lost 0 bases at V and 5 bases at J; junction bases unmatched: 6. For the CDR3, the DNA is TGTGCCAGCAGCTTAGATTGGCAGGGGGTTTATGGCTACACCTTC. Its protein is CASSLDWQGVYGYTF.

The J gene is TRBJ1-1, the V gene TRBV7-2, with a weak D call TRBD1 (6 bases). V was clipped by 5 bases and J by 2 bases, with 12 bases between them. The CDR3 runs to 14 residues. Germline CDR1 and CDR2: SGHTA and FQGNSA. The CDR3 loop is CASSQGTLNTEAFF. In DNA, the CDR3 is TGTGCCAGCAGCCAGGGGACGCTTAACACTGAAGCTTTCTTT.

The J gene is TRBJ2-6, the V gene TRBV10-2; the match to TRBD2 covers 10 bases. This CDR3 spans 17 amino acids. V trimming: 7 bases; J trimming: 0 bases; junction bases outside the gene matches: 6. Germline-derived CDR1 and CDR2 are WSHSY and SAAADI. CDR3: CASTPSGGGSGANVLTF. The CDR3 nucleotides read TGCGCCAGCACTCCCAGCGGGGGGGGCTCTGGGGCCAACGTCCTGACTTTC.

J is TRBJ2-7 and V is TRBV4-2, with D perhaps TRBD1 or TRBD2 (5 bases each). Deletions cut 3 bases from V and 0 bases from J, with 9 bases between. The CDR3 is 14 residues long. Germline V CDR1 and CDR2: LGHNA, YNFKEQ. The CDR3 DNA follows: TGTGCCAGCAGCCATGCCGGGGCCTCCTACGAGCAGTACTTC. Protein product: CASSHAGASYEQYF.

The CDR3 loop reads CASRPRDSPDTEAFF. DNA for the CDR3: TGCGCCAGCAGACCCCGTGACAGCCCGGACACTGAAGCTTTCTTT. This sequence joins TRBV4-1 and TRBJ1-1; maybe TRBD1 (5 bases). The V gene's germline CDR1 is MGHRA and CDR2 YSYEKL. V lost 6 bases to trimming and J lost 3 bases, with 17 bases between them. The CDR3 is made up of 15 amino acids.

The rearrangement uses TRBV5-4 and TRBJ2-1; TRBD2 matches at 8 bases. Germline CDR1 is SGHNT and CDR2 is YYREEE (reference sequence). The V gene end was trimmed by 0 bases and the J gene end by 8 bases; junction bases not matched to a gene: 7. The CDR3 runs to 15 residues. This CDR3 is CASSLDGRAVDEQFF. DNA for the CDR3: TGTGCCAGCAGCTTGGACGGGAGGGCCGTGGATGAGCAGTTCTTC. The entire variable domain, with the rest obtained from reference TRBV5-4 and TRBJ2-1, is as follows: ETGVTQSPTHLIKTRGQQVTLRCSSQSGHNTVSWYQQALGQGPQFIFQYYREEENGRGNFPPRFSGLQFPNYSSELNVNALELDDSALYLCASSLDGRAVDEQFFGPGTRLTVL.

The chain is built from TRBV7-6 and TRBJ2-2; a possible D gene is TRBD1 (5 bases). This CDR3 is built from 16 residues. Germline values: CDR1 SGHVS, CDR2 FNYEAQ. V shed 4 bases and J shed 3 bases, with 15 bases lying between them. The CDR3 region is CASSSRTQVDTGELFF. CDR3 in DNA: TGTGCCAGCAGCTCACGGACACAAGTGGACACCGGGGAGCTGTTTTTT.

V is TRBV19 and J is TRBJ2-7; 7 bases fit TRBD1. Germline-derived CDR1 and CDR2 are LNHDA and SQIVND (reference sequence). Germline trimming cut 5 bases from V and 2 bases from J; bases unmatched to any gene: 3. The CDR3 consists of 13 residues. CDR3 sequence reads: CASSPGQTYEQYF. CDR3 coding DNA: TGTGCCAGTAGTCCGGGACAGACCTACGAGCAGTACTTC.

This clone was seen just once. The chain carries TRBV5-5 and TRBJ2-7, with D perhaps TRBD2 (6 bases). CDR3 length: 15 residues. Per germline, CDR1 SGHKS and CDR2 YYEKEE (reference sequence). V lost 2 bases and J 7 bases, leaving 19 bases between the germline ends. The CDR3 DNA reads TGTGCCAGCAGCTTATTGGCGGGGTTCGTCCTGGAGCAGTACTTC. Its translation: CASSLLAGFVLEQYF.

The count of this clone is one. The V gene is TRBV6-5, the J gene TRBJ1-1; D is undetermined. This CDR3 region has 14 residues. In germline, CDR1 is MNHEY, CDR2 SVGAGI. V lost 4 bases and J 0 bases, leaving 9 bases between the germline ends. CDR3: CASSSPGLNTEAFF. The CDR3 nucleotides are TGTGCCAGCAGTTCCCCCGGCCTGAACACTGAAGCTTTCTTT.